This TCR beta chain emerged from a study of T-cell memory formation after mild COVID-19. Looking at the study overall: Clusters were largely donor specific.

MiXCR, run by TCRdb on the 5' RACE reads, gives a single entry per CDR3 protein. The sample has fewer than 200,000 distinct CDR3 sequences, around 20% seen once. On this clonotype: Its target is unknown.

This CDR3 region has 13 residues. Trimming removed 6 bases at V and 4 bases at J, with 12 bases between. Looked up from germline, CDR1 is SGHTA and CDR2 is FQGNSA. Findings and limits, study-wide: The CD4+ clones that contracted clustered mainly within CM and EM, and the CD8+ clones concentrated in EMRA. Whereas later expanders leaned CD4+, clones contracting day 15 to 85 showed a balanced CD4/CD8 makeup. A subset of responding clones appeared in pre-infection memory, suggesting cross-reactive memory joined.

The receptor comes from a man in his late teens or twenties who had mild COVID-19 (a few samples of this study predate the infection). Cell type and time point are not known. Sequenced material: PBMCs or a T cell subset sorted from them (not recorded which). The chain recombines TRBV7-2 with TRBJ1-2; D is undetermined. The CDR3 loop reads CASSRGIFYGYTF. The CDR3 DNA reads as TGTGCCAGCAGTCGAGGCATATTCTATGGCTACACCTTC.